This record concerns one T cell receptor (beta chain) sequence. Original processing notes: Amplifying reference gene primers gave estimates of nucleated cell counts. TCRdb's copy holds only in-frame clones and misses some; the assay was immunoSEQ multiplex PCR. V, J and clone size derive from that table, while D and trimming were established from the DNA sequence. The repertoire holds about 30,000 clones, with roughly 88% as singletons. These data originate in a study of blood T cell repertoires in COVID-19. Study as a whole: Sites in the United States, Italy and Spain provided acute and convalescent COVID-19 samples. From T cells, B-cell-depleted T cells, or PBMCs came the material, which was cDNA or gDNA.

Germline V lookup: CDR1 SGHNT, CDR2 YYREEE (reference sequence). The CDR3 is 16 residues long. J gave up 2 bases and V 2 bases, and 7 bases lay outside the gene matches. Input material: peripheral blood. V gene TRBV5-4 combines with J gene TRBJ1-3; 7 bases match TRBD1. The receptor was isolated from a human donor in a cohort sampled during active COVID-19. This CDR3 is CASSLQTGTAGNTIYF. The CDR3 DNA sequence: TGTGCCAGCAGCTTACAAACCGGGACAGCTGGAAACACCATATATTTT.